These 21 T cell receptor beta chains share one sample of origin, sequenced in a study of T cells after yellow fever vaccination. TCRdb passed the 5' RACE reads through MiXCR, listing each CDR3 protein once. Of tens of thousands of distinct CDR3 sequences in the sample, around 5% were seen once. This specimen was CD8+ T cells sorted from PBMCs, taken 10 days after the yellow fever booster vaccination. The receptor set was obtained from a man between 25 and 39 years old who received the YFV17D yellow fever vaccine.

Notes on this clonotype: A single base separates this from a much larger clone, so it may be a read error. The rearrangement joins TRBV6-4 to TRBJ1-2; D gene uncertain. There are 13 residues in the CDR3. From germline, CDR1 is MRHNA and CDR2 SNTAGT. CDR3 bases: TGTTCCAGCAGTGATGGAGAGACCTATGGCTACACCTTC. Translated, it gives CSSSDGETYGYTF.

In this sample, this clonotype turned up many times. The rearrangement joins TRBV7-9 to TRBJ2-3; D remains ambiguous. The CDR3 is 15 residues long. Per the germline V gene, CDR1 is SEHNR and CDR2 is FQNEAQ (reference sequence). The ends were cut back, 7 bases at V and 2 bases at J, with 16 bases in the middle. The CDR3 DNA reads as TGTGCCAGCACCTCCGGAAGACGGATCACAGATACGCAGTATTTT. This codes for CASTSGRRITDTQYF.

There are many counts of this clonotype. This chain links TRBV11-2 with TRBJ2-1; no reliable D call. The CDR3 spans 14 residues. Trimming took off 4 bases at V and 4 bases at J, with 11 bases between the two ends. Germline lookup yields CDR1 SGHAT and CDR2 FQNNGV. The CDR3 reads CASSSQDGYNEQFF. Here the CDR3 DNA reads TGTGCCAGCAGCTCTCAGGACGGGTACAATGAGCAGTTCTTC.

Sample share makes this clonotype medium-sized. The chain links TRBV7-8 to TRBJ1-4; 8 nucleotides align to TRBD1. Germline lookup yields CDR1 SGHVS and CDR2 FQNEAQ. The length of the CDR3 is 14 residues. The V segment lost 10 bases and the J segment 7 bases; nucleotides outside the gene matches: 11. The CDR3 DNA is TGTGCCACCCGGGCCAGGGGGCGAAGTGAAAAACTGTTTTTT. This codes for CATRARGRSEKLFF.

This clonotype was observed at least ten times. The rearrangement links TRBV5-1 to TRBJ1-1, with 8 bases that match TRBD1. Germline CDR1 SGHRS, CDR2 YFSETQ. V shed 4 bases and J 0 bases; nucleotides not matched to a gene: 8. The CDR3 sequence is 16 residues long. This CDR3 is CASSPGQGGVNTEAFF. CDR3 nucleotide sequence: TGCGCCAGCAGCCCAGGACAGGGCGGTGTGAACACTGAAGCTTTCTTT.

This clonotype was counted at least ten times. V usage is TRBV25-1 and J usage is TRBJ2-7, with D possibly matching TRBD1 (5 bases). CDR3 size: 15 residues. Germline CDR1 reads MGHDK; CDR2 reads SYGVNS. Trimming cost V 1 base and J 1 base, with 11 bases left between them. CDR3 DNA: TGTGCCAGCAGTGAATCTGGACAACCATCCTACGAGCAGTACTTC. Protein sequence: CASSESGQPSYEQYF.

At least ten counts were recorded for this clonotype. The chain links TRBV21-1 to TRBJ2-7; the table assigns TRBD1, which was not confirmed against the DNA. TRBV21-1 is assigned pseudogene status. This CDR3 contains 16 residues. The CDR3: CASSSPLNHRAYEQYF. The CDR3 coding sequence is TGTGCCAGCAGCTCCCCCCTCAATCACAGGGCCTACGAGCAGTACTTC.

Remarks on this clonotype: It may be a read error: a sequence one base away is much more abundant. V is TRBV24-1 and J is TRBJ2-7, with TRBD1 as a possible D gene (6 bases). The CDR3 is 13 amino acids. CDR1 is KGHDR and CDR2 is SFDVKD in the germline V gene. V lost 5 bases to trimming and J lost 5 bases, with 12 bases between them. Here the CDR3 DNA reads TGTGCCACCAGTGGGACAGTGGGCAACGAGCAGTACTTC. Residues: CATSGTVGNEQYF.

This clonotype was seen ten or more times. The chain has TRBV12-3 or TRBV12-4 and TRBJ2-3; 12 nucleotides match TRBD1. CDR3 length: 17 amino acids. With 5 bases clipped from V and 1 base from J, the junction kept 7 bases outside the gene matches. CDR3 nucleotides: TGTGCCAGCAGTAGGGACAGGGGGCGGATCGGCACAGATACGCAGTATTTT. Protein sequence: CASSRDRGRIGTDTQYF.

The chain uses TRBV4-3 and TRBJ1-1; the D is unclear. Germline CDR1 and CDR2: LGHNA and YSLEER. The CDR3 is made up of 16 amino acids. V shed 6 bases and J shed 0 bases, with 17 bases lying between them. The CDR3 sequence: CASRSTTPGLNTEAFF. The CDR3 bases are TGCGCCAGCAGATCCACAACTCCGGGCCTGAACACTGAAGCTTTCTTT.

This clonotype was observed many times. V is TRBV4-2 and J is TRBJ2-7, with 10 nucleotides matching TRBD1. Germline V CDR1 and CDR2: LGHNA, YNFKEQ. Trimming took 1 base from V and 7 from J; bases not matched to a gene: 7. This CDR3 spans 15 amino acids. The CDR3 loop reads CASSQGGTGDGEQYF. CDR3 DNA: TGTGCCAGCAGCCAAGGGGGGACAGGGGACGGAGAGCAGTACTTC.

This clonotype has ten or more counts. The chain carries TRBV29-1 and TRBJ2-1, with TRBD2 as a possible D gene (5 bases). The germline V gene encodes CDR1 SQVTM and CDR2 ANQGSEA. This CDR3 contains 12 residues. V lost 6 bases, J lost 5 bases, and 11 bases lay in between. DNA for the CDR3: TGCAGCGTCTTTGACGGGGACAATGAGCAGTTCTTC. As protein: CSVFDGDNEQFF.

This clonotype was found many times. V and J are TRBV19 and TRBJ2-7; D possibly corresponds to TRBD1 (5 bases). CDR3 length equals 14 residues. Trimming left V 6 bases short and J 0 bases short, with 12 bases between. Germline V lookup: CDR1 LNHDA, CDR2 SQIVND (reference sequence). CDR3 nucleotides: TGTGCCAGTAGGGAGACAGACGTCTCCTACGAGCAGTACTTC. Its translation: CASRETDVSYEQYF.

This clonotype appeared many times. CDR3 DNA sequence: TGCGCCAGCTTGGGGCCAGGGCTAGCGGGGAGCTCCTACGAGCAGTACTTC. Encoded protein: CASLGPGLAGSSYEQYF. The chain links TRBV5-1 to TRBJ2-7, with 9 bases lining up with TRBD2. Trimming took 7 bases from V and 0 from J; bases not matched to a gene: 14. The CDR3 runs 17 residues. Germline V gene data show CDR1 as SGHRS and CDR2 as YFSETQ.

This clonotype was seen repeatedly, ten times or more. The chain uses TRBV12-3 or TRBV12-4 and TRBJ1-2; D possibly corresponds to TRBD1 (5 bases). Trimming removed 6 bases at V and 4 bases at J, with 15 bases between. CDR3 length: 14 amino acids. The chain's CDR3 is CASSGPGVIYGYTF. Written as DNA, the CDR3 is TGTGCCAGCAGCGGACCGGGGGTGATCTATGGCTACACCTTC.

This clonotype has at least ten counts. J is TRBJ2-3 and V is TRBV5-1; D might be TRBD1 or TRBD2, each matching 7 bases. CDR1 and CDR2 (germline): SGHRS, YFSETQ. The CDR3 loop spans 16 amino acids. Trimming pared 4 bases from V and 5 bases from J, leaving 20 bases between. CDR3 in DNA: TGCGCCAGCAGCCTCCCAGGGGGAGGGCCGTTAGATACGCAGTATTTT. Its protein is CASSLPGGGPLDTQYF.

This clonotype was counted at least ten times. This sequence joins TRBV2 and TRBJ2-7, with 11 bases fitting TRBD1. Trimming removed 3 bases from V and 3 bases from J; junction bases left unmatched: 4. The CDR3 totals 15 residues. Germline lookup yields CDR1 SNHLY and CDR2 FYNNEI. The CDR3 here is CASSEGQGDYYEQYF. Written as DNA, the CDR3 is TGTGCCAGCAGTGAGGGACAGGGGGACTACTACGAGCAGTACTTC.

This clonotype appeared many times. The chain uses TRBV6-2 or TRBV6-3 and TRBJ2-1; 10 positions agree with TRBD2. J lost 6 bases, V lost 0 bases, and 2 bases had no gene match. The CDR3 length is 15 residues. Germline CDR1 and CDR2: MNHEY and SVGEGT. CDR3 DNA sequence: TGTGCCAGCAGTTACTCTCGGACTAGCGGCAATGAGCAGTTCTTC. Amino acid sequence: CASSYSRTSGNEQFF.

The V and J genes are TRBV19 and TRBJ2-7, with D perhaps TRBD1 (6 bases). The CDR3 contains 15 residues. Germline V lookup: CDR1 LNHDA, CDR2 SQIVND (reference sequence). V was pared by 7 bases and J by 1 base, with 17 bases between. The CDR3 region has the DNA TGTGCCAGTAAAGGGGCCAGTCAGGGGTCCTACGAGCAGTACTTC. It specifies CASKGASQGSYEQYF.

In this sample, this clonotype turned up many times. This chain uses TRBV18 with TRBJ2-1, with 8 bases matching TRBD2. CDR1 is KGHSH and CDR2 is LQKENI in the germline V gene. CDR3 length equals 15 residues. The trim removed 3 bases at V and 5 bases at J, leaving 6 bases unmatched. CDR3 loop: CASSPLTGGNNEQFF. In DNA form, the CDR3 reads TGTGCCAGCTCACCCTTAACGGGGGGGAACAATGAGCAGTTCTTC.

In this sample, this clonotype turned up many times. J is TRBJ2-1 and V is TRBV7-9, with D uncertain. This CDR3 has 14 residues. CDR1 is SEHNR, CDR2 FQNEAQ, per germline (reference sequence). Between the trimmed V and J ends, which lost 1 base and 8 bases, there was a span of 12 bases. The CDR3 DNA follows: TGTGCCAGCAGCTTAGGACTGTCCGAGCATGAGCAGTTCTTC. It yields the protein CASSLGLSEHEQFF.